The present T cell receptor beta chain was sequenced within a study of control samples from healthy donors and cancer patients. Sequencing was performed with immunoSEQ multiplex PCR; in TCRdb, only in-frame clones are kept and a portion is missing. This table holds about 190,000 clones, about 91% found once. The CDR3 length is 14 residues. The germline gives CDR1 SGHVS, CDR2 FQNEAQ. V lost 6 bases, J lost 3 bases, and 9 bases lay in between. Sequencing used blood. The sequence was collected from a man aged 25 to 40 in good health. This chain uses TRBV7-8 with TRBJ2-6; D is unresolved. CDR3 bases: TGTGCCAGCAGGGGTCCGCGTGGGGCCAACGTCCTGACTTTC. The encoded protein is CASRGPRGANVLTF.